The 31 T cell receptor beta chains listed next were all sequenced from one sample in a study of blood T cell repertoires in COVID-19. Repertoires were generated with immunoSEQ multiplex PCR, while TCRdb's copy carries only in-frame clones and drops some. The repertoire consists of 220,000 or so clones, with around 86% occurring once and the leading ten covering more than 8.5%. Sequenced input: peripheral blood. All receptors come from a woman between 45 and 65 years old with COVID-19, enrolled during active disease.

J is TRBJ2-7 and V is TRBV5-4; 9 nucleotides line up with TRBD1. Per the germline V gene, CDR1 is SGHNT and CDR2 is YYREEE (reference sequence). The CDR3 loop spans 15 amino acids. V shed 4 bases, J shed 2 bases, and the junction held 7 bases outside the gene matches. The CDR3: CASSNAGQGAYEQYV. Here the CDR3 DNA reads TGTGCCAGCAGCAATGCGGGACAGGGTGCCTACGAGCAGTACGTC.

This clone occurred once. This chain connects TRBV18 to TRBJ2-5; no clear D gene. The CDR3 consists of 13 residues. Germline loops: CDR1 KGHSH, CDR2 LQKENI. V lost 0 bases to trimming and J lost 4 bases, with 6 bases between them. The DNA for the CDR3 is TGTGCCAGCTCACCACCGATGCGAGAGACCCAGTACTTC. Amino acids: CASSPPMRETQYF.

This clone was detected only a few times. V is TRBV5-1 and J is TRBJ2-1, with a weak D call TRBD2 (6 bases). Germline V gene lookup returns CDR1 SGHRS and CDR2 YFSETQ. The CDR3 loop spans 16 amino acids. The V end lost 4 bases, the J end lost 6 bases, and 20 bases lay between the germline ends. Written as DNA, the CDR3 is TGCGCCAGCAGCCCTCGGGGGTCTAGCCTTTCCAATGAGCAGTTCTTC. Amino acids: CASSPRGSSLSNEQFF.

The V gene is TRBV2, the J gene TRBJ2-5, with TRBD1 matching 7 bases. CDR1 and CDR2 (germline): SNHLY, FYNNEI. The V segment lost 6 bases and the J segment 5 bases; nucleotides outside the gene matches: 12. The CDR3 spans 15 residues. In nucleotides, the CDR3 is TGTGCCAGCAGGGACAAGACAGGGAAGTTTGAGACCCAGTACTTC. Translating it yields CASRDKTGKFETQYF.

The chain joins TRBV6-6 to TRBJ2-1; 8 nucleotides match TRBD1. Per germline, CDR1 MNHNY and CDR2 SVGAGI (reference sequence). The CDR3 sequence is 14 residues long. V shed 4 bases, J shed 4 bases, and the junction held 3 bases outside the gene matches. This CDR3 reads CASSWDRPYNEQFF. The CDR3 bases are TGTGCCAGCAGTTGGGACAGGCCGTACAATGAGCAGTTCTTC.

V gene TRBV3-1 (or the pseudogene TRBV3-2) combines with J gene TRBJ2-4; TRBD1 matches at 10 bases. V shed 5 bases and J 0 bases; nucleotides not matched to a gene: 10. The CDR3 is made up of 18 amino acids. Germline assignment: CDR1 LGHDT and CDR2 YNNKEL (reference sequence). In DNA, the CDR3 is TGTGCCAGCAGCACCCGGGACAGGGGCCGCGTAGCCAAAAACATTCAGTACTTC. Its protein is CASSTRDRGRVAKNIQYF.

The chain recombines TRBV19 with TRBJ2-3; the match to TRBD2 covers 7 bases. J gave up 3 bases and V 3 bases, and 9 bases lay outside the gene matches. The germline gives CDR1 LNHDA, CDR2 SQIVND (reference sequence). The CDR3 has 16 residues. This CDR3 is CASSMSRGGRTDTQYF. As DNA, the CDR3 is TGTGCCAGTAGTATGTCGCGCGGGGGAAGGACAGATACGCAGTATTTT. The entire variable domain, with the rest obtained from reference TRBV19 and TRBJ2-3, is as follows: DGGITQSPKYLFRKEGQNVTLSCEQNLNHDAMYWYRQDPGQGLRLIYYSQIVNDFQKGDIAEGYSVSREKKESFPLTVTSAQKNPTAFYLCASSMSRGGRTDTQYFGPGTRLTVL.

The V call is TRBV5-8, the J call TRBJ2-1; 8 positions agree with TRBD1. CDR1 is SGHTS, CDR2 YDEGEE, per germline. V gave up 3 bases and J gave up 3 bases; unmatched junction bases: 14. The CDR3 loop spans 18 amino acids. The CDR3 nucleotides read TGTGCCAGCAGCTATACGACAGGGGCCATAGACAACTACAATGAGCAGTTCTTC. Amino acid sequence: CASSYTTGAIDNYNEQFF.

The chain joins TRBV7-6 to TRBJ2-2, with 9 bases matching TRBD1. V trimming: 2 bases; J trimming: 3 bases; junction bases outside the gene matches: 7. Germline V lookup: CDR1 SGHVS, CDR2 FNYEAQ. The CDR3 totals 17 residues. For the CDR3, the DNA is TGTGCCAGCAGCTTACTCACAGGGGGCGCGTACACCGGGGAGCTGTTTTTT. This sequence encodes CASSLLTGGAYTGELFF.

V is TRBV5-1 and J is TRBJ1-1, with D perhaps matching TRBD1 (5 bases). V was clipped by 4 bases and J by 1 base, with 14 bases between them. There are 15 residues in the CDR3. CDR1 is SGHRS and CDR2 is YFSETQ in the germline V gene. Written as DNA, the CDR3 is TGCGCCAGCAGCATAGGGGACGGGGGGAACACTGAAGCTTTCTTT. It specifies CASSIGDGGNTEAFF.

CDR3 DNA sequence: TGCAGTGCTCAAGAACTGGAGACCCAGTACTTC. Translating gives CSAQELETQYF. The genes are TRBV20-1 and TRBJ2-5, with D hard to call. CDR1 is DFQATT, CDR2 SNEGSKA, per germline (reference sequence). Trimming removed 5 bases at V and 5 bases at J, with 9 bases between. This CDR3 has 11 residues.

This sequence joins TRBV5-5 and TRBJ2-1, with a possible D match to TRBD2 (6 bases). The CDR3 consists of 16 residues. V gave up 0 bases and J gave up 4 bases, with 14 bases separating them. The germline V gene encodes CDR1 SGHKS and CDR2 YYEKEE (reference sequence). CDR3 coding DNA: TGTGCCAGCAGCTTGGGGCGGGACTCCCTTTACAATGAGCAGTTCTTC. Translation gives CASSLGRDSLYNEQFF.

The sample holds one count of this clone. The chain combines TRBV7-2 with TRBJ2-7; 10 nucleotides agree with TRBD2. Germline-derived CDR1 and CDR2 are SGHTA and FQGNSA. With V trimmed by 7 bases and J by 2 bases, 11 bases remained unmatched. The CDR3 consists of 16 residues. CDR3 DNA: TGTGCCAGCACCTCACCCCTAGCGGGGGTACCCTACGAGCAGTACTTC. Its translation: CASTSPLAGVPYEQYF.

This clone was seen once. This chain links TRBV24-1 with TRBJ1-2, with D perhaps matching TRBD1 (5 bases). V gave up 3 bases and J gave up 4 bases, with 11 bases separating them. The CDR3 spans 14 residues. Germline values: CDR1 KGHDR, CDR2 SFDVKD. The CDR3 protein is CATSDSSQGYGYTF. As DNA, the CDR3 is TGTGCCACCAGTGATAGTTCCCAGGGCTATGGCTACACCTTC.

The chain couples TRBV5-4 to TRBJ2-4; TRBD1 aligns across 7 bases. V lost 4 bases to trimming and J lost 0 bases; unmatched junction nucleotides: 7. Germline V gives CDR1 SGHNT, CDR2 YYREEE (reference sequence). The CDR3 has 16 amino acids. This CDR3 is CASSTGDSRAKNIQYF. CDR3 nucleotides: TGTGCCAGCAGCACTGGGGACAGCCGAGCCAAAAACATTCAGTACTTC.

A few counts support this clone. The chain recombines TRBV19 with TRBJ2-1, with TRBD2 identical over 13 bases. CDR1 and CDR2 (germline): LNHDA, SQIVND (reference sequence). The CDR3 sequence is 17 residues long. The trim removed 4 bases at V and 4 bases at J, leaving 7 bases unmatched. Here the CDR3 reads CASSRTSGGAKYNEQFF. In DNA form, the CDR3 reads TGTGCCAGTAGTAGAACTAGCGGGGGGGCCAAATACAATGAGCAGTTCTTC.

This clone came up a few times. This chain uses TRBV30 with TRBJ2-3; 8 positions agree with TRBD2. Germline CDR1 GTSNPN, CDR2 SVGIG (reference sequence). The CDR3 totals 15 residues. V lost 8 bases, J lost 6 bases, and 16 bases stayed unmatched. The DNA for the CDR3 is TGTGCCACGGCAAGAGGGGGACTAGGGTCCGATACGCAGTATTTT. Translating gives CATARGGLGSDTQYF.

This chain uses TRBV19 with TRBJ2-3; D might be TRBD2 (5 bases). The V gene lost 3 bases and the J gene lost 7 bases, with 17 bases spanning the gap. The CDR3 totals 15 residues. Germline CDR1 reads LNHDA; CDR2 reads SQIVND (reference sequence). This CDR3 reads CASSMGRGSPHTQYF. The CDR3 DNA reads TGTGCCAGTAGTATGGGTCGGGGTTCGCCTCATACGCAGTATTTT.

The V gene is TRBV6-4, the J gene TRBJ1-2, with 10 bases fitting TRBD1. The V gene end was trimmed by 5 bases and the J gene end by 8 bases; junction bases not matched to a gene: 11. Germline-derived CDR1 and CDR2 are MRHNA and SNTAGT. CDR3 size: 15 residues. As DNA, the CDR3 is TGTGCCAGCAGTTCCGGGACAGGGGCCATCGGGGGCTACACCTTC. Translating it yields CASSSGTGAIGGYTF.

V and J are TRBV5-1 and TRBJ1-2; 9 nucleotides line up with TRBD1. The germline V gene encodes CDR1 SGHRS and CDR2 YFSETQ. This CDR3 has 16 residues. V trimming: 3 bases; J trimming: 7 bases; junction bases outside the gene matches: 13. In nucleotides, the CDR3 is TGCGCCAGCAGCTCGGGTTTGGACAGGGGAGGCTCTGGCTACACCTTC. Its protein is CASSSGLDRGGSGYTF.

The V call is TRBV19, the J call TRBJ1-5; a weak D match, TRBD1 (5 bases). The V gene lost 7 bases and the J gene lost 0 bases, with 13 bases spanning the gap. The CDR3 has 15 residues. Looked up from germline, CDR1 is LNHDA and CDR2 is SQIVND (reference sequence). The CDR3 nucleotides read TGTGCCAGTAACCAGGGAAGGCATAGCAATCAGCCCCAGCATTTT. The encoded protein is CASNQGRHSNQPQHF.

The J gene is TRBJ1-1, the V gene TRBV11-2; a weak D match, TRBD1 (5 bases). Germline V gene sequence: CDR1 SGHAT, CDR2 FQNNGV. The length of the CDR3 is 14 residues. V was cut by 1 base and J by 1 base, with 7 bases left in between. For the CDR3, the DNA is TGTGCCAGCAGCTTAGGAACAGGGAACACTGAAGCTTTCTTT. Protein sequence: CASSLGTGNTEAFF.

The chain is built from TRBV18 and TRBJ1-1; D call uncertain. This CDR3 is built from 12 residues. Germline V CDR1 and CDR2: KGHSH, LQKENI. With 3 bases removed from V and 9 bases from J, the gap between germline ends came to 11 bases. Written as DNA, the CDR3 is TGTGCCAGCTCACCCCTCGGGGAAAAAGCTTTCTTT. Its translation is CASSPLGEKAFF.

The chain recombines TRBV19 with TRBJ2-1; 10 nucleotides match TRBD2. The V gene end was trimmed by 3 bases and the J gene end by 7 bases; junction bases not matched to a gene: 3. CDR3 size: 14 residues. CDR1 LNHDA and CDR2 SQIVND come from the germline V gene (reference sequence). CDR3: CASSMLAGVNEQFF. As DNA, the CDR3 is TGTGCCAGTAGTATGCTAGCGGGGGTAAATGAGCAGTTCTTC.

J is TRBJ2-7 and V is TRBV27, with 7 bases aligning to TRBD1. V lost 8 bases, J lost 5 bases, and 6 bases stayed unmatched. Germline CDR1 and CDR2: MNHEY and SMNVEV (reference sequence). This CDR3 region has 12 residues. The CDR3 loop is CASGDRVDEQYF. CDR3 coding DNA: TGTGCCAGCGGCGACAGGGTAGACGAGCAGTACTTC.

This CDR3 is CASSLANGGWRETQYF. The CDR3 region has the DNA TGTGCCAGCAGCTTAGCTAACGGGGGTTGGCGGGAGACCCAGTACTTC. The rearrangement links TRBV7-8 to TRBJ2-5, with TRBD2 as a possible D gene (6 bases). The CDR3 sequence is 16 residues long. Germline values: CDR1 SGHVS, CDR2 FQNEAQ. Trimming left V 0 bases short and J 5 bases short, with 16 bases between.

A single count supports this clone. The V call is TRBV11-2, the J call TRBJ1-3; TRBD1 matches at 8 bases. This CDR3 comprises 18 residues. V lost 1 base and J lost 4; bases outside the gene matches: 12. Germline CDR1 reads SGHAT; CDR2 reads FQNNGV. The chain's CDR3 is CASSLGGPTGVAGNTIYF. CDR3 nucleotides: TGTGCCAGCAGCTTAGGTGGCCCGACAGGGGTCGCGGGAAACACCATATATTTT. The variable domain in full, completed from reference TRBV11-2 and TRBJ1-3, reads EAGVAQSPRYKIIEKRQSVAFWCNPISGHATLYWYQQILGQGPKLLIQFQNNGVVDDSQLPKDRFSAERLKGVDSTLKIQPAKLEDSAVYLCASSLGGPTGVAGNTIYFGEGSWLTVV.

This clone showed up just a few times. V gene TRBV7-9 combines with J gene TRBJ2-7; 7 nucleotides match TRBD1. Germline CDR1 and CDR2: SEHNR and FQNEAQ (reference sequence). The CDR3 is 14 residues long. V dropped 1 base and J dropped 4; count of bases not matched to a gene: 4. DNA for the CDR3: TGTGCCAGCAGCTTAGGAGGGGGCCTGTACGAGCAGTACTTC. Translated: CASSLGGGLYEQYF.

The V call is TRBV6-6, the J call TRBJ2-3, with 14 nucleotides matching TRBD2. Germline V CDR1 and CDR2: MNHNY, SVGAGI (reference sequence). CDR3 length equals 15 residues. V trimming: 6 bases; J trimming: 5 bases; junction bases outside the gene matches: 4. CDR3 coding DNA: TGTGCCAGCAGCCCCGGACTAGCGGGGGGAGATACGCAGTATTTT. Translating it yields CASSPGLAGGDTQYF.

This clone showed up just a few times. The V gene is TRBV7-2, the J gene TRBJ2-7, with 9 bases identical to TRBD1. V shed 4 bases, J shed 6 bases, and the junction held 7 bases outside the gene matches. The CDR3 has 14 amino acids. Germline V CDR1 and CDR2: SGHTA, FQGNSA. The CDR3 region has the DNA TGTGCCAGCAGCTCAAGGACAGGGGTAAGCGAGCAGTACTTC. It specifies CASSSRTGVSEQYF.

This chain links TRBV28 with TRBJ1-5; 7 bases line up with TRBD1. CDR1 MDHEN and CDR2 SYDVKM come from the germline V gene. The CDR3 sequence is 19 residues long. Losses at the gene ends were 3 bases for V and 0 bases for J; bases not matched to a gene: 14. The CDR3 DNA follows: TGTGCCAGCAGTTTTCATAAGGGGGCTGTTACAATTAGCAATCAGCCCCAGCATTTT. Residues: CASSFHKGAVTISNQPQHF.